The sequence of this TCR beta chain was determined in a study of blood T cell repertoires in COVID-19. Per the authors' pipeline: How many nucleated cells were present was estimated from reference gene primer amplification. TCRdb's copy holds only in-frame clones and misses some; the assay was immunoSEQ multiplex PCR. The V and J calls and clone size were taken over from that table, and D and trimming were inferred from the DNA. This sample has about 99,000 clones, with around 90% found just once. Per the germline V gene, CDR1 is LNHNV and CDR2 is YYDKDF (reference sequence). V trimming: 5 bases; J trimming: 3 bases; junction bases outside the gene matches: 1. The CDR3 spans 13 residues.

This TCR came from a human donor in a cohort sampled during active COVID-19. Material: peripheral blood. This chain uses TRBV15 with TRBJ1-1, with 9 positions matching TRBD1. This CDR3 reads CATSGDRDTEAFF. The CDR3 DNA reads TGTGCCACCAGCGGGGACAGGGACACTGAAGCTTTCTTT.